A single sample gave rise to the 6 T cell receptor beta chains below, sequenced in a study of cytomegalovirus exposure and HLA in healthy donors. The PCR used 60 Vbeta and 13 Jbeta primers. Method: immunoSEQ multiplex PCR; TCRdb's copy keeps in-frame clones and lacks some. The data contain over 150,000 clones, 74% of them singletons. The material sequenced was PBMCs. These receptors all come from a woman aged 25 to 39 in good health and CMV-seropositive.

The chain has TRBV29-1 and TRBJ1-1; weak D call: TRBD1 (6 bases). Germline CDR1 is SQVTM and CDR2 is ANQGSEA. Trimming removed 3 bases from V and 4 bases from J, with 12 bases in between. This CDR3 is built from 13 residues. CDR3 protein: CSVDEQGSTEAFF. CDR3 DNA sequence: TGCAGCGTTGATGAGCAGGGGAGCACTGAAGCTTTCTTT.

This chain links TRBV2 with TRBJ1-5; perhaps TRBD1 as D (6 bases). This CDR3 comprises 15 residues. Germline-derived CDR1 and CDR2 are SNHLY and FYNNEI. V was pared by 5 bases and J by 0 bases, with 11 bases between. For the CDR3, the DNA is TGTGCCAGCAGTCCACAGGGAGCTAGCAATCAGCCCCAGCATTTT. This translates into CASSPQGASNQPQHF.

The rearrangement joins TRBV2 to TRBJ2-5; D is perhaps TRBD2 (5 bases). The CDR3 has 14 residues. Trimming removed 7 bases at V and 3 bases at J, with 15 bases between. In germline, CDR1 is SNHLY, CDR2 FYNNEI. The CDR3 protein is CASTSRRIEETQYF. The DNA of the CDR3 is TGTGCCAGCACTAGCAGACGGATTGAAGAGACCCAGTACTTC.

V gene TRBV28 combines with J gene TRBJ1-1, with a possible D match to TRBD1 (5 bases). The germline CDR1 and CDR2 sequences are MDHEN and SYDVKM. This CDR3 is 17 amino acids long. V was cut by 10 bases and J by 0 bases, with 24 bases left in between. CDR3 DNA: TGTGCCATCGGAGCTGGAGGGCGGGAGGGGATGAACACTGAAGCTTTCTTT. Translating it yields CAIGAGGREGMNTEAFF.

V gene TRBV28 combines with J gene TRBJ1-1; D remains unclear. In germline, CDR1 is MDHEN, CDR2 SYDVKM. The CDR3 contains 13 residues. V was cut by 2 bases and J by 1 base, with 5 bases left in between. The CDR3 DNA is TGTGCCAGCAGTTTAACAGCGAACACTGAAGCTTTCTTT. Amino acids: CASSLTANTEAFF.

The chain carries TRBV11-3 and TRBJ2-1; D is possibly TRBD2 (6 bases). The length of the CDR3 is 14 residues. The V end was cut by 4 bases, the J end by 6 bases, with 13 bases between. Looked up from germline, CDR1 is SGHNT and CDR2 is YENEEA. The CDR3 DNA follows: TGTGCCAGCAGCTCGGGACTCGGGGGCAATGAGCAGTTCTTC. Protein sequence: CASSSGLGGNEQFF. The full variable domain, in which reference TRBV11-3 and TRBJ2-1 provide the parts outside the CDR3, is EAGVVQSPRYKIIEKKQPVAFWCNPISGHNTLYWYLQNLGQGPELLIRYENEEAVDDSQLPKDRFSAERLKGVDSTLKIQPAELGDSAVYLCASSSGLGGNEQFFGPGTRLTVL.